The sequence of this T cell receptor beta chain was determined in a study of cytomegalovirus exposure and HLA in healthy donors. In the study overall: A prior analysis found about 110 million unique TCR beta sequences from some 200 million T cells.

Whole-study results and caveats: A later analysis reportedly found that, within productive TCRs, an Asian-associated ancestry cluster had fewer N-insertions than the mean observed across the roughly 730 donors. Through in vitro validation, three CMV-associated chains were shown to be specific for CMV antigens. The study flagged some 170 TCR beta chains as cytomegalovirus-associated.

Only a few counts were recorded for this clone. What it binds is unknown. Amplification used 60 Vbeta primers and 13 Jbeta primers. Here immunoSEQ multiplex PCR was the method, and the copy in TCRdb shows in-frame clones only, minus some. Altogether roughly 120,000 clones are present, roughly three quarters being singletons, with the ten largest covering 1.1%. The CDR3 covers 16 residues. Trimming pared 1 base from V and 3 bases from J, leaving 12 bases between. CDR1 SNHLY and CDR2 FYNNEI come from the germline V gene. The receptor comes from a woman in her 30s in good health and CMV-seronegative. Sequencing input: PBMCs. V usage is TRBV2 and J usage is TRBJ2-2; TRBD2 might be the D (6 bases). The CDR3 DNA is TGTGCCAGCAGTGAAGGGGGAGGCCCTTACACCGGGGAGCTGTTTTTT. Its translation is CASSEGGGPYTGELFF.